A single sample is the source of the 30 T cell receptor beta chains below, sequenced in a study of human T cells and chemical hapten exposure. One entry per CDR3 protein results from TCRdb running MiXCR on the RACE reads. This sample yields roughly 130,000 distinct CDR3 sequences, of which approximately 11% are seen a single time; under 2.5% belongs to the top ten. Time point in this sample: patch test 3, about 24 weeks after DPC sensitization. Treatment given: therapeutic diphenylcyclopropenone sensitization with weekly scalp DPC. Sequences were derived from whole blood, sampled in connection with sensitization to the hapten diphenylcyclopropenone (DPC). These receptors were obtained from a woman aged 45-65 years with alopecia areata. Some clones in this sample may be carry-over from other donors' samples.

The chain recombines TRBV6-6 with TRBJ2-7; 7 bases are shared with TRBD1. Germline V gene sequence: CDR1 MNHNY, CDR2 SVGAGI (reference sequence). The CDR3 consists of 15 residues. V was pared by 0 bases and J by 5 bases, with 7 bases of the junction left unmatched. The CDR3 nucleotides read TGTGCCAGCAGTTACTCAGGCGCAGGGGGTGACGAGCAGTACTTC. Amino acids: CASSYSGAGGDEQYF.

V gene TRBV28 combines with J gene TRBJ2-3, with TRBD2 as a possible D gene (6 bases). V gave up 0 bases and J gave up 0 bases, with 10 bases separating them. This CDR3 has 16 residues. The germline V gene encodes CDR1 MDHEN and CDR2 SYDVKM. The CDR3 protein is CASSLWRGASTDTQYF. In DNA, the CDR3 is TGTGCCAGCAGTTTATGGCGCGGGGCCAGCACAGATACGCAGTATTTT.

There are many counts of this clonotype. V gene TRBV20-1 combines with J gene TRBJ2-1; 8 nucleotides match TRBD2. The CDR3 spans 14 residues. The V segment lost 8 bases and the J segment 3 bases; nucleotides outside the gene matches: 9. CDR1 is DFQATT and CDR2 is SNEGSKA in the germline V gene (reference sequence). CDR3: CSSPGGGNYNEQFF. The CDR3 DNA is TGCAGTTCCCCGGGGGGGGGTAACTACAATGAGCAGTTCTTC.

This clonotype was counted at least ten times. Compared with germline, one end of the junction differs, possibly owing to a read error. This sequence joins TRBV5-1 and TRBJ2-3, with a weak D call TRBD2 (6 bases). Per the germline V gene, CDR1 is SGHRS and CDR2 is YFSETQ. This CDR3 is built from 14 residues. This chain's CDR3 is CASSPGLRTDTQYF. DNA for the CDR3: TGTGCCAGCTCGCCGGGACTCCGCACAGATACGCAGTATTTT.

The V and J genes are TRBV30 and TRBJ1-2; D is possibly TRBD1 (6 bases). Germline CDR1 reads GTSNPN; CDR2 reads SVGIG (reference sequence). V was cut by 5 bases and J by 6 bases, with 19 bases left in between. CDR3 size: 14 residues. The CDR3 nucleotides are TGTGCCTGGGGCCGGGAGGGGGGCGACAATGGCTACACCTTC. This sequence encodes CAWGREGGDNGYTF.

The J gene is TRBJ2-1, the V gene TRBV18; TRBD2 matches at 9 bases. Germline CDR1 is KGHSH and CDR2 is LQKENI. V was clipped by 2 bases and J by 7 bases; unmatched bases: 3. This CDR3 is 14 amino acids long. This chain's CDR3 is CASSPSLAGNEQFF. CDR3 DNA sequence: TGTGCCAGCTCACCAAGCCTAGCGGGGAATGAGCAGTTCTTC.

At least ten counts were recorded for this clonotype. The CDR3 bases are TGTGCCAGCAGCGATGGAGGTAATCAGCCCCAGCATTTT. It yields the protein CASSDGGNQPQHF. The chain carries TRBV3-1 and TRBJ1-5, with unresolved D. Trimming removed 5 bases at V and 4 bases at J, with 9 bases between. CDR3 size: 13 residues. CDR1 is LGHDT and CDR2 is YNNKEL in the germline V gene (reference sequence).

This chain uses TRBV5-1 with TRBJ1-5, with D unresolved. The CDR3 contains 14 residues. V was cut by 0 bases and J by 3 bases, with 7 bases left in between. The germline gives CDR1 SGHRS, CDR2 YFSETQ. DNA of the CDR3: TGCGCCAGCAGCTTGGGAGTTACCAATCAGCCCCAGCATTTT. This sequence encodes CASSLGVTNQPQHF.

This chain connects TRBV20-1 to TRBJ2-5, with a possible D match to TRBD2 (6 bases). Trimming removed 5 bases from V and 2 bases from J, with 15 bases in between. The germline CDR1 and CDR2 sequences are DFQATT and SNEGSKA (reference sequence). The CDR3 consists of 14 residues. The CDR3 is CSALYGLMQETQYF. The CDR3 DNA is TGCAGTGCTCTTTATGGACTAATGCAAGAGACCCAGTACTTC.

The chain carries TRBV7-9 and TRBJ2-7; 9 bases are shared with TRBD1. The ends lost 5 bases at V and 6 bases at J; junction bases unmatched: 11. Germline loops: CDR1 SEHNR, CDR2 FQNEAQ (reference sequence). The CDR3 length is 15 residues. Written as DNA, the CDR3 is TGTGCCAGCAGCCCGGGGACAGGGAGGCTTGGCGAGCAGTACTTC. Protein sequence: CASSPGTGRLGEQYF.

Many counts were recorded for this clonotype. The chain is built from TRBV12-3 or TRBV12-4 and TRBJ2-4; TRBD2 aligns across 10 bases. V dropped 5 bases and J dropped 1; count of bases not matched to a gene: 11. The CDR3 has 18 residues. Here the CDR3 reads CASSQLRTSGEAKNIQYF. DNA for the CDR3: TGTGCCAGCAGTCAACTAAGAACTAGCGGGGAGGCCAAAAACATTCAGTACTTC.

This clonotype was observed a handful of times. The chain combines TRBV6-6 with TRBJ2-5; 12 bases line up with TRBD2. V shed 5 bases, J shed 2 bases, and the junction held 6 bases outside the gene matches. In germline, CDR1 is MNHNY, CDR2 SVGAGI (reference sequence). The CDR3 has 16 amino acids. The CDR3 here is CASSLWTSGEQETQYF. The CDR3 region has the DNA TGTGCCAGCAGTCTTTGGACTAGCGGGGAACAAGAGACCCAGTACTTC.

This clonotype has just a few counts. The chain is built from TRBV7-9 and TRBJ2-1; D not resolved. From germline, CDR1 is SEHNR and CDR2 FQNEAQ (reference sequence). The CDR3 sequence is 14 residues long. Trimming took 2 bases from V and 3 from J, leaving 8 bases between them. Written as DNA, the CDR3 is TGTGCCAGCAGCTTACGACCCCGCTACAATGAGCAGTTCTTC. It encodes CASSLRPRYNEQFF.

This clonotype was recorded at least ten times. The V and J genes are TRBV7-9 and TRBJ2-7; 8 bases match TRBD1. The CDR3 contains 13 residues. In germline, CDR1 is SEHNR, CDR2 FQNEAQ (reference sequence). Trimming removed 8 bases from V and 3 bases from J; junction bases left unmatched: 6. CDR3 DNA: TGTGCCAGCGCCGGGACAGGAAGCTACGAGCAGTACTTC. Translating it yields CASAGTGSYEQYF. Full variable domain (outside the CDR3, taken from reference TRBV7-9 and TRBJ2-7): DTGVSQNPRHKITKRGQNVTFRCDPISEHNRLYWYRQTLGQGPEFLTYFQNEAQLEKSRLLSDRFSAERPKGSFSTLEIQRTEQGDSAMYLCASAGTGSYEQYFGPGTRLTVT.

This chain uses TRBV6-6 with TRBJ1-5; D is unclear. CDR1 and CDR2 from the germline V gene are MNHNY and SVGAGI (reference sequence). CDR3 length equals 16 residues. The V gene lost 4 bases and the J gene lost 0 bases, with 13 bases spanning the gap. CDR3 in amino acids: CASSSSQDYSNQPQHF. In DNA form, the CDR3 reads TGTGCCAGCAGTTCGAGTCAGGACTATAGCAATCAGCCCCAGCATTTT.

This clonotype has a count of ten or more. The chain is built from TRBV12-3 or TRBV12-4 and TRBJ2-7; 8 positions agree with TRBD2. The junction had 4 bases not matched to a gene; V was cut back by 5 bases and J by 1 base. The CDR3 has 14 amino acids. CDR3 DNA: TGTGCCAGCAGTCCGGGACTAGAATCCTACGAGCAGTACTTC. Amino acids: CASSPGLESYEQYF.

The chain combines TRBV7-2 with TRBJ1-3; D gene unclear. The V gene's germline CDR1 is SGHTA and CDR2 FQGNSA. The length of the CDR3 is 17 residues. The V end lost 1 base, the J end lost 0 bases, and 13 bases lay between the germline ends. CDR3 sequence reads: CASSLVLPASSGNTIYF. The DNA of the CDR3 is TGTGCCAGCAGCTTAGTATTACCAGCGAGCTCTGGAAACACCATATATTTT.

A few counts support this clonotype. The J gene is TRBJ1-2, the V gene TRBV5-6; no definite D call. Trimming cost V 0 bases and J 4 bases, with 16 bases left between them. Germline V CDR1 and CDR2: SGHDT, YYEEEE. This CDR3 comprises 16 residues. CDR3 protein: CASSLASAVFVYGYTF. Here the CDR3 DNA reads TGTGCCAGCAGCTTGGCGTCGGCAGTATTCGTCTATGGCTACACCTTC.

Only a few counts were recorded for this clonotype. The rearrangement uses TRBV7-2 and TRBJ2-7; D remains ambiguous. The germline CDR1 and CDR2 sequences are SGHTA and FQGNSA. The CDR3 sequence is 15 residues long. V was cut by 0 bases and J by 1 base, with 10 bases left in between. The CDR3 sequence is CASSLAQSRSYEQYF. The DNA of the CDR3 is TGTGCCAGCAGCTTAGCGCAAAGTAGATCCTACGAGCAGTACTTC.

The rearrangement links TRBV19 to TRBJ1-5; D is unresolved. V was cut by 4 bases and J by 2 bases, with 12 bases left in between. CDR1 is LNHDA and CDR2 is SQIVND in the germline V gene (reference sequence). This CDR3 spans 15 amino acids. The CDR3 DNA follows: TGTGCCAGTAGTAATCAGGCCCTCCGCAATCAGCCCCAGCATTTT. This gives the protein CASSNQALRNQPQHF.

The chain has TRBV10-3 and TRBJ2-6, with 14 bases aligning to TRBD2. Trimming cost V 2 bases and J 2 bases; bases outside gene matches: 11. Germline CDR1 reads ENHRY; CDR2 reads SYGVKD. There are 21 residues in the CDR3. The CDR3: CAISEVGTSGREIAGANVLTF. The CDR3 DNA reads TGTGCCATCAGTGAGGTTGGGACTAGCGGGAGAGAGATCGCTGGGGCCAACGTCCTGACTTTC.

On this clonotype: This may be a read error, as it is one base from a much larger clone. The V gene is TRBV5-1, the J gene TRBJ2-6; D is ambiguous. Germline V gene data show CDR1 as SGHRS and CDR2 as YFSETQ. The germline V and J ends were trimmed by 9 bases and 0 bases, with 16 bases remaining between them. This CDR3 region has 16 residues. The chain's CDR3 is CANKLDLASGANVLTF. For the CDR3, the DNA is TGCGCCAACAAGCTTGACCTGGCCTCTGGGGCCAACGTCCTGACTTTC.

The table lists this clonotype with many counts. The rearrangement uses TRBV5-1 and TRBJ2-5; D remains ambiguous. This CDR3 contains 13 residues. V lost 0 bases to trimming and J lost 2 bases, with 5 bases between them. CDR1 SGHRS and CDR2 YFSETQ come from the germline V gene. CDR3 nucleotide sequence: TGCGCCAGCAGCTTGGTGGGGCAAGAGACCCAGTACTTC. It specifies CASSLVGQETQYF.

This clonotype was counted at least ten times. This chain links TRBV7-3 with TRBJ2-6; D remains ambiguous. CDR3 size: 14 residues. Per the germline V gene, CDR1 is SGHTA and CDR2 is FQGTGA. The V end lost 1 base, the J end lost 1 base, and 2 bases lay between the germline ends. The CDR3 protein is CASSLNSGANVLTF. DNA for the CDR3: TGTGCCAGCAGCTTAAATTCTGGGGCCAACGTCCTGACTTTC.

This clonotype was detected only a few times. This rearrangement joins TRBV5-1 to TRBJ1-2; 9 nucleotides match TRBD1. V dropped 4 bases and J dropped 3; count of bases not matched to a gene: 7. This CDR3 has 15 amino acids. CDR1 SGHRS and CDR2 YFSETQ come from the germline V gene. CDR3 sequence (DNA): TGCGCCAGCAGCCTTATGGACAGGGGCGACTATGGCTACACCTTC. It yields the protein CASSLMDRGDYGYTF.

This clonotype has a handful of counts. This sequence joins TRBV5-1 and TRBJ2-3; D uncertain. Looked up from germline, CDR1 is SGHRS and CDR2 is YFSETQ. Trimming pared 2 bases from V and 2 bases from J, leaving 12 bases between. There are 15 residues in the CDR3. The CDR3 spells CASSFGVVNTDTQYF. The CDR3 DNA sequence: TGCGCCAGCAGCTTTGGAGTAGTTAACACAGATACGCAGTATTTT.

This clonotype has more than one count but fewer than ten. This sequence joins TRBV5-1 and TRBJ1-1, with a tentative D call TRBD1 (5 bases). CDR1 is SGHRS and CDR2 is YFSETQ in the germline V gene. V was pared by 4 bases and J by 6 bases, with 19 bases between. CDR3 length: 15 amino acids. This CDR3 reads CASSRGTAVGPEAFF. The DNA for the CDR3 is TGCGCCAGCAGCCGCGGGACCGCAGTCGGCCCTGAAGCTTTCTTT. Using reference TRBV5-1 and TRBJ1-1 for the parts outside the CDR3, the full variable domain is KAGVTQTPRYLIKTRGQQVTLSCSPISGHRSVSWYQQTPGQGLQFLFEYFSETQRNKGNFPGRFSGRQFSNSRSEMNVSTLELGDSALYLCASSRGTAVGPEAFFGQGTRLTVV.

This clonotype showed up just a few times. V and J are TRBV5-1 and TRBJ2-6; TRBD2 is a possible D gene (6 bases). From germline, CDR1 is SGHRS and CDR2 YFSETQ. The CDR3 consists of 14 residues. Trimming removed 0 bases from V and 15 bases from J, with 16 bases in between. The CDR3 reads CASSLAGSGLALTF. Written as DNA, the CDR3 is TGCGCCAGCAGCTTGGCCGGATCGGGACTCGCCCTGACTTTC.

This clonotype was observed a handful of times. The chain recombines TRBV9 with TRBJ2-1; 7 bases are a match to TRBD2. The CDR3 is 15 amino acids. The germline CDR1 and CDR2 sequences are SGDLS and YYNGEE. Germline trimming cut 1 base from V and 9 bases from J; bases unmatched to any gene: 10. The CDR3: CASSVMERGLGEQFF. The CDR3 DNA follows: TGTGCCAGCAGCGTAATGGAGCGGGGTCTTGGTGAGCAGTTCTTC.

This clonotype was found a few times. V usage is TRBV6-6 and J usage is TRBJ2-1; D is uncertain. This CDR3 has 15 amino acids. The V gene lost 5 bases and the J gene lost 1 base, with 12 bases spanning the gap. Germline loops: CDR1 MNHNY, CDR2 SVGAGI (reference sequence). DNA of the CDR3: TGTGCCAGCAGTCGAGCAGGACCGTCCTACAATGAGCAGTTCTTC. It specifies CASSRAGPSYNEQFF.